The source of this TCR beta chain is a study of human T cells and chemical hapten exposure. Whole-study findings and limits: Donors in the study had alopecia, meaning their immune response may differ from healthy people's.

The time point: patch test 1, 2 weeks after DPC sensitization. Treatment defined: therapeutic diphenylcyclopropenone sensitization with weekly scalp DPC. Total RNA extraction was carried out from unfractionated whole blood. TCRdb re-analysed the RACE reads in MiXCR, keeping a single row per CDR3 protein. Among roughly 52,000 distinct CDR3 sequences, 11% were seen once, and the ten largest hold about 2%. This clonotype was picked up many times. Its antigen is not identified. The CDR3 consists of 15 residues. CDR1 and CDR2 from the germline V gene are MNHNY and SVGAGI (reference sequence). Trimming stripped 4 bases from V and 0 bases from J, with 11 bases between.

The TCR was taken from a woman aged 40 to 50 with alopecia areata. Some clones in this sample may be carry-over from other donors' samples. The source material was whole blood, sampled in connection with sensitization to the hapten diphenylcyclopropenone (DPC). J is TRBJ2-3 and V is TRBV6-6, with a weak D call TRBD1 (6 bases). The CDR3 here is CASSLRRGSTDTQYF. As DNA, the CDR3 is TGTGCCAGCAGTTTACGTAGGGGGAGCACAGATACGCAGTATTTT.